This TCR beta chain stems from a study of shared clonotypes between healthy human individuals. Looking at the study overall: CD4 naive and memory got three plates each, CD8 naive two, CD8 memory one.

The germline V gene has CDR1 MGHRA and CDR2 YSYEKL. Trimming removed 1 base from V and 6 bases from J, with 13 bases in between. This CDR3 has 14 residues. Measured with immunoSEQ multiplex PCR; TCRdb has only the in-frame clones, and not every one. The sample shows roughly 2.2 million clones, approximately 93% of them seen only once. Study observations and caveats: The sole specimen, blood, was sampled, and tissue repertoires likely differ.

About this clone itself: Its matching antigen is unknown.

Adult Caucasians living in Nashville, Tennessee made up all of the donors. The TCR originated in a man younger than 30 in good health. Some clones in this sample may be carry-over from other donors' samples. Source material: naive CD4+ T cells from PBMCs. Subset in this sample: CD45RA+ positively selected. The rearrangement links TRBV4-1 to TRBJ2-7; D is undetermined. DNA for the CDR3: TGCGCCAGCAGCCAAGGCGGCAGCCTGGGCGAGCAGTACTTC. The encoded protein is CASSQGGSLGEQYF.